This T cell receptor beta chain was captured in a study of T cell changes during pregnancy in multiple sclerosis. Germline V CDR1 and CDR2: LNHNV, YYDKDF (reference sequence). The CDR3 extends over 15 amino acids. V shed 7 bases, J shed 4 bases, and the junction held 8 bases outside the gene matches. Data came from immunoSEQ multiplex PCR; TCRdb stores just in-frame clones and leaves some out. The table includes 65,000 to 85,000 clones, approximately 95% detected once. V usage is TRBV15 and J usage is TRBJ2-2; 8 nucleotides agree with TRBD1. This specimen was peripheral blood, taken in the second trimester of pregnancy. This TCR came from a female donor in good health, enrolled as a control in a pregnancy study. The CDR3 reads CATTGQGAGTGELFF. CDR3 nucleotide sequence: TGTGCCACCACCGGCCAGGGGGCGGGCACCGGGGAGCTGTTTTTT.